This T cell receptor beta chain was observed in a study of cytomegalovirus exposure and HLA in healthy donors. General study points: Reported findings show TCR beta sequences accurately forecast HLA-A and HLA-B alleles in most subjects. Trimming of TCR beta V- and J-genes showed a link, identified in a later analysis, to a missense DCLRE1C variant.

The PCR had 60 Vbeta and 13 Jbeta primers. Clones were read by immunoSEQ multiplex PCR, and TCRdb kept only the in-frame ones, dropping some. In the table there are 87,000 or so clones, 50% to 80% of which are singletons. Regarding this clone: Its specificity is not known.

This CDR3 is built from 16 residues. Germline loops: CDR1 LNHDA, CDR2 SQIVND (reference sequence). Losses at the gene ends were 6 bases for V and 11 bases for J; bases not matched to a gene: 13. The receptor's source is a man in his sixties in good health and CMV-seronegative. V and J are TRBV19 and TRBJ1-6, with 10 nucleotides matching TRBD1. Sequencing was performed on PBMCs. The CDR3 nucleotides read TGTGCCAGTAGCAGGCGACAGGGGGCTCCAAATCCACCCCTCCACTTT. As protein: CASSRRQGAPNPPLHF.